Below, 12 T cell receptor beta chains from the same sample are listed, as sequenced in a study of cytomegalovirus exposure and HLA in healthy donors. Amplification used 60 Vbeta primers and 13 Jbeta primers. Sequenced by immunoSEQ multiplex PCR; TCRdb stores in-frame clones only, minus some. The data show tens of thousands of clones, with about 85% seen just once and about 14% held by the top ten. Sequenced sample: PBMCs. These receptors all come from a woman between 35 and 50 years old in good health and CMV-seropositive.

The chain uses TRBV11-3 and TRBJ2-7, with a possible D match to TRBD1 (5 bases). The germline V and J ends were trimmed by 1 base and 3 bases, with 7 bases remaining between them. Germline lookup yields CDR1 SGHNT and CDR2 YENEEA. The CDR3 is 13 amino acids. CDR3 sequence (DNA): TGTGCCAGCAGCTTAGCCAGGGACTACGAGCAGTACTTC. Residues: CASSLARDYEQYF.

The chain carries TRBV4-3 and TRBJ2-7, with D possibly TRBD2 on 6 matching bases. This CDR3 spans 15 amino acids. The V end lost 3 bases, the J end lost 4 bases, and 16 bases lay between the germline ends. Germline loops: CDR1 LGHNA, CDR2 YSLEER. The DNA of the CDR3 is TGCGCCAGCAGCCACGCGAATACTGGAGGGTACGAGCAGTACTTC. Residues: CASSHANTGGYEQYF.

This chain joins TRBV2 and TRBJ2-1; TRBD2 agrees at 8 bases. The trim removed 8 bases at V and 8 bases at J, leaving 17 bases unmatched. Germline lookup yields CDR1 SNHLY and CDR2 FYNNEI. CDR3 length equals 16 residues. CDR3 DNA sequence: TGTGCCAGCCTACCCCTCCAGGTAGCGGGATCCGATGAGCAGTTCTTC. Its protein product is CASLPLQVAGSDEQFF.

This clone has a handful of counts. The chain couples TRBV7-6 to TRBJ1-1; 8 bases align to TRBD1. The CDR3 is 13 residues long. V trimming: 5 bases; J trimming: 4 bases; junction bases outside the gene matches: 3. Germline CDR1 SGHVS, CDR2 FNYEAQ. CDR3 region: CASSADRGTEAFF. The CDR3 region has the DNA TGTGCCAGCAGCGCCGACAGGGGCACTGAAGCTTTCTTT.

This clone has just one count. The chain joins TRBV20-1 to TRBJ1-1, with 7 bases aligning to TRBD1. Trimming removed 2 bases from V and 11 bases from J; junction bases left unmatched: 5. Germline CDR1 and CDR2: DFQATT and SNEGSKA (reference sequence). This CDR3 region has 11 residues. The CDR3 sequence is CSARPGGSAFF. For the CDR3, the DNA is TGCAGTGCTAGACCAGGGGGTTCGGCTTTCTTT.

The rearrangement uses TRBV20-1 and TRBJ2-1; no clear D. Germline loops: CDR1 DFQATT, CDR2 SNEGSKA (reference sequence). Trimming removed 8 bases at V and 3 bases at J, with 8 bases between. This CDR3 has 11 amino acids. Here the CDR3 reads CSKRDYNEQFF. The CDR3 DNA reads as TGCAGTAAACGCGACTACAATGAGCAGTTCTTC.

This clone was observed a single time. The rearrangement joins TRBV6-5 to TRBJ1-1; possibly TRBD1 for D (5 bases). V was clipped by 2 bases and J by 7 bases, with 17 bases between them. Germline V gene lookup returns CDR1 MNHEY and CDR2 SVGAGI. The length of the CDR3 is 15 residues. The CDR3 nucleotides read TGTGCCAGCAGTTACCGGTTTACATCGGGGGTTGAAGCTTTCTTT. Translating gives CASSYRFTSGVEAFF.

This clone has just a few counts. This chain uses TRBV28 with TRBJ2-7, with TRBD2 matching over 13 bases. The CDR3 length is 14 residues. Germline trimming cut 7 bases from V and 5 bases from J; bases unmatched to any gene: 5. Germline loops: CDR1 MDHEN, CDR2 SYDVKM. The CDR3 DNA reads as TGTGCCAGCATCGGGACTAGCGGGATCCACGAGCAGTACTTC. Protein: CASIGTSGIHEQYF.

The chain has TRBV7-3 and TRBJ2-1; a possible D gene is TRBD1 (6 bases). CDR1 and CDR2 from the germline V gene are SGHTA and FQGTGA. The CDR3 spans 15 residues. The germline V and J ends were trimmed by 5 bases and 5 bases, with 16 bases remaining between them. CDR3 sequence reads: CASSPMGTLNNEQFF. The CDR3 nucleotides read TGTGCCAGCAGCCCAATGGGGACACTAAACAATGAGCAGTTCTTC.

The gene calls are TRBV2 and TRBJ1-4; a possible D gene is TRBD1 (5 bases). The germline V gene has CDR1 SNHLY and CDR2 FYNNEI. Deletions cut 6 bases from V and 8 bases from J, with 10 bases between. The CDR3 is 12 residues long. The CDR3 region has the DNA TGTGCCAGCAGGGCCGACAGCGAAAAACTGTTTTTT. It yields the protein CASRADSEKLFF.

This clone was detected a few times. The chain carries TRBV5-6 and TRBJ1-1, with D possibly matching TRBD1 (5 bases). V dropped 6 bases and J dropped 7 bases, with 16 bases sitting between them. The CDR3 spans 13 residues. CDR1 and CDR2 from the germline V gene are SGHDT and YYEEEE. The CDR3 protein is CASTLGQGGEAFF. CDR3 coding DNA: TGTGCCAGCACCCTAGGGCAGGGCGGTGAAGCTTTCTTT.

This clone was counted between two and nine times. The chain carries TRBV5-4 and TRBJ2-2; 9 bases agree with TRBD2. Germline CDR1 SGHNT, CDR2 YYREEE (reference sequence). CDR3 length: 15 amino acids. V shed 4 bases and J 5 bases; nucleotides not matched to a gene: 6. The CDR3 DNA is TGTGCCAGCAGCCTTAGCGGGGGAAGTACCGGGGAGCTGTTTTTT. Its protein product is CASSLSGGSTGELFF.